The 9 T cell receptor beta chains listed next were all sequenced from one sample in a study of shared clonotypes between healthy human individuals. Profiling relied on immunoSEQ multiplex PCR, and the TCRdb table lists in-frame clones only, not all of them. The sample comprises over 2 million clones, around 93% of which are singletons, and approximately 0.4% rests with the top ten. The sequenced sample was naive CD4+ T cells from PBMCs. Subset described: CD45RA+ positively selected. These receptors were collected from a man between 18 and 29 years old in good health. Some clones in this sample may be carry-over from other donors' samples.

This clone was observed a few times. This chain joins TRBV7-9 and TRBJ1-4, with D possibly being TRBD1 (6 bases). Germline V gene sequence: CDR1 SEHNR, CDR2 FQNEAQ (reference sequence). V gave up 4 bases and J gave up 7 bases, with 13 bases separating them. The CDR3 contains 14 residues. The CDR3 region is CASSSQGNREKLFF. DNA for the CDR3: TGTGCCAGCAGCTCCCAGGGGAATCGTGAAAAACTGTTTTTT.

The V and J genes are TRBV15 and TRBJ2-1; TRBD2 matches at 16 bases. Looked up from germline, CDR1 is LNHNV and CDR2 is YYDKDF (reference sequence). The CDR3 spans 20 residues. Trimming removed 0 bases from V and 1 base from J; junction bases left unmatched: 6. The DNA of the CDR3 is TGTGCCACCAGCAGAGAGGGACTAGCGGGAGGGCCTCGGTCCTACAATGAGCAGTTCTTC. It translates to CATSREGLAGGPRSYNEQFF.

The chain has TRBV9 and TRBJ2-2, with 10 bases identical to TRBD2. Per germline, CDR1 SGDLS and CDR2 YYNGEE. The CDR3 extends over 19 amino acids. After removal of 0 bases from V and 3 bases from J, the junction contained 11 bases not matched to a gene. The CDR3 is CASSVVGEGLARHTGELFF. In DNA form, the CDR3 reads TGTGCCAGCAGCGTAGTGGGGGAGGGACTAGCGAGACACACCGGGGAGCTGTTTTTT.

This chain links TRBV10-2 with TRBJ2-1; D remains ambiguous. V was trimmed by 7 bases and J by 3 bases, leaving 4 bases between them. The germline CDR1 and CDR2 sequences are WSHSY and SAAADI. The CDR3 totals 11 residues. As DNA, the CDR3 is TGCGCCAGCAATTTCTACAATGAGCAGTTCTTC. Amino acid sequence: CASNFYNEQFF.

This clone was seen once. The rearrangement joins TRBV5-1 to TRBJ2-1, with TRBD2 matching over 10 bases. The CDR3 has 15 amino acids. The J segment lost 6 bases and the V segment lost 5 bases, leaving 8 bases of the junction unmatched. Germline assignment: CDR1 SGHRS and CDR2 YFSETQ. For the CDR3, the DNA is TGCGCCAGCAGGGCCGGGACTAGCGCCTTCAATGAGCAGTTCTTC. Translating it yields CASRAGTSAFNEQFF.

The rearrangement links TRBV10-3 to TRBJ2-3, with D tentatively TRBD2 (6 bases). With 10 bases removed from V and 4 bases from J, the gap between germline ends came to 18 bases. In germline, CDR1 is ENHRY, CDR2 SYGVKD. The CDR3 is 14 amino acids. Here the CDR3 DNA reads TGTGCCAGTGGGGAGGTTCCCGGGGCAGATACGCAGTATTTT. Amino acid sequence: CASGEVPGADTQYF.

The rearrangement links TRBV2 to TRBJ2-3; the D gene is possibly TRBD1 (5 bases). Per the germline V gene, CDR1 is SNHLY and CDR2 is FYNNEI. This CDR3 contains 14 residues. Trimming left V 10 bases short and J 0 bases short, with 14 bases between. The CDR3 DNA sequence: TGTGCCACCCTCAGGGCCCCTAGCACAGATACGCAGTATTTT. The encoded protein is CATLRAPSTDTQYF.

The chain is built from TRBV5-1 and TRBJ2-3, with 10 bases that match TRBD2. The V and J ends lost 4 bases and 0 bases, in that order; junction bases with no gene match: 5. Per the germline V gene, CDR1 is SGHRS and CDR2 is YFSETQ. This CDR3 is built from 16 residues. This CDR3 reads CASSPGLADSTDTQYF. CDR3 nucleotides: TGCGCCAGCAGCCCCGGACTAGCGGATAGCACAGATACGCAGTATTTT.

J is TRBJ2-3 and V is TRBV5-4; 7 nucleotides align to TRBD2. The junction had 3 bases not matched to a gene; V was cut back by 0 bases and J by 2 bases. CDR3 length equals 15 residues. The germline V gene encodes CDR1 SGHNT and CDR2 YYREEE (reference sequence). The CDR3 DNA reads TGTGCCAGCAGCTTGGGCCAGCGGGACACAGATACGCAGTATTTT. Its translation: CASSLGQRDTDTQYF.